These T cell receptor beta chains were read from a single sample in a study of type 1 and type 2 diabetes patients. TCRdb re-called the multiplex PCR reads through MiXCR, storing one row per CDR3 protein. The sample records fewer than 300,000 distinct CDR3 sequences, roughly 50% being singletons. The sequenced material came from peripheral blood mononuclear cells (PBMCs). These receptors were taken from a man younger than 35 with type 2 diabetes. CDR3s include the opening cysteine and the closing phenylalanine or tryptophan. Fields, in order: clone size, J gene, V gene, D gene, CDR3 protein, CDR3 DNA. The D gene is left open where the match is weak. Not every row has a clone size; where given, it reads once, few, many or a size class.

size: once
J: TRBJ2-7
V: TRBV4-3
D: NA
CDR3: CACSQERTALYEQYF
DNA: TGCGCCTGCAGCCAAGAACGGACAGCGCTCTACGAGCAGTACTTC

size: few
J: TRBJ2-1
V: TRBV20-1
D: TRBD2
CDR3: CSARDADGTSGYNEQFF
DNA: TGCAGTGCTAGAGACGCTGACGGGACTAGCGGCTACAATGAGCAGTTCTTC

size: once
J: TRBJ2-7
V: TRBV7-3
D: NA
CDR3: CASSLGRGHYEQYF
DNA: TGTGCCAGCAGCTTAGGGCGGGGGCACTACGAGCAGTACTTC

size: NA
J: TRBJ2-3
V: TRBV9
D: TRBD2
CDR3: CASSPRGGGAAFSTDTQYF
DNA: TGTGCCAGCAGCCCCAGAGGCGGGGGGGCCGCTTTCAGCACAGATACGCAGTATTTT

size: few
J: TRBJ2-7
V: TRBV29-1
D: NA
CDR3: CSVTTENEQYF
DNA: TGCAGCGTCACAACAGAGAACGAGCAGTACTTC

size: NA
J: TRBJ2-7
V: TRBV4-3
D: NA
CDR3: CAGSQGQSYEQYF
DNA: TGCGCCGGCAGCCAAGGACAGTCCTACGAGCAGTACTTC

size: NA
J: TRBJ2-5
V: TRBV11-2
D: TRBD2
CDR3: CASSPGLAGVSETQYF
DNA: TGTGCCAGCAGCCCCGGACTAGCGGGAGTCAGTGAGACCCAGTACTTC

size: NA
J: TRBJ1-1
V: TRBV18
D: NA
CDR3: CASSRQAQNTEAFF
DNA: TGTGCCAGCTCACGACAGGCTCAGAACACTGAAGCTTTCTTT

size: NA
J: TRBJ2-5
V: TRBV4-3
D: NA
CDR3: CASSQDRDPSSETQYF
DNA: TGCGCCAGCAGCCAAGACAGGGACCCATCCTCAGAGACCCAGTACTTC

size: many
J: TRBJ2-6
V: TRBV6-6
D: NA
CDR3: CASSDPDSGANVLTF
DNA: TGTGCCAGCAGTGACCCCGACTCTGGGGCCAACGTCCTGACTTTC

size: NA
J: TRBJ1-2
V: TRBV4-3
D: NA
CDR3: CASSQIPGGDYGYTF
DNA: TGCGCCAGCAGCCAAATACCCGGGGGAGACTATGGCTACACCTTC

size: few
J: TRBJ1-2
V: TRBV12-3/TRBV12-4
D: NA
CDR3: CASSLAVTAYGYTF
DNA: TGTGCCAGCAGTTTGGCCGTTACAGCCTATGGCTACACCTTC

size: NA
J: TRBJ1-4
V: TRBV25-1
D: NA
CDR3: CASTTPGSRRGEKLFF
DNA: TGTGCCAGCACTACTCCAGGCAGCCGAAGGGGTGAAAAACTGTTCTTT

size: NA
J: TRBJ2-5
V: TRBV7-2
D: TRBD2
CDR3: CASSPRGTSGVGQETQYF
DNA: TGTGCCAGCAGCCCGAGAGGGACTAGCGGGGTTGGCCAAGAGACCCAGTACTTC

size: NA
J: TRBJ2-5
V: TRBV3-1
D: TRBD2
CDR3: CASSQVPSGRSPIGLQYF
DNA: TGTGCCAGCAGCCAAGTTCCTAGCGGGAGGAGTCCAATCGGGCTCCAGTACTTC

size: few
J: TRBJ2-2
V: TRBV6-5
D: TRBD1
CDR3: CASSPGQYTGELFF
DNA: TGTGCCAGCAGCCCGGGACAGTACACCGGGGAGCTGTTTTTT

size: few
J: TRBJ2-1
V: TRBV6-6
D: TRBD2
CDR3: CASSYPSGGALGEQFF
DNA: TGTGCCAGCAGTTACCCCAGCGGGGGGGCCCTGGGGGAGCAGTTCTTC

size: few
J: TRBJ2-7
V: TRBV2
D: NA
CDR3: CASTIRGGTYEQYF
DNA: TGTGCCAGTACTATCAGGGGGGGAACCTACGAGCAGTACTTC

size: once
J: TRBJ2-1
V: TRBV10-1
D: NA
CDR3: CASSEPGAVERFF
DNA: TGCGCCAGCAGTGAGCCAGGGGCTGTTGAGCGGTTCTTC

size: NA
J: TRBJ1-4
V: TRBV4-3
D: NA
CDR3: CASSQQGSEEKLFF
DNA: TGCGCCAGCAGCCAACAGGGAAGTGAGGAAAAACTGTTTTTT

size: many
J: TRBJ1-4
V: TRBV2
D: NA
CDR3: CASAGRANEKLFF
DNA: TGTGCCAGCGCCGGTAGGGCTAATGAAAAACTGTTTTTT

size: NA
J: TRBJ2-7
V: TRBV6-6
D: NA
CDR3: CASSLAMREQYF
DNA: TGTGCCAGCAGCTTAGCGATGCGCGAGCAGTACTTC

size: many
J: TRBJ2-2
V: TRBV2
D: NA
CDR3: CASRSPGELFF
DNA: TGTGCCAGCAGATCACCCGGGGAGCTGTTTTTT

size: NA
J: TRBJ2-3
V: TRBV25-1
D: TRBD1
CDR3: CASSGRDRGHTDTQYF
DNA: TGTGCCAGCAGTGGCCGGGACAGGGGTCACACAGATACGCAGTATTTT

size: NA
J: TRBJ2-3
V: TRBV25-1
D: NA
CDR3: CASSELAEDTQYF
DNA: TGTGCCAGCAGTGAGCTAGCTGAAGATACGCAGTATTTT

size: NA
J: TRBJ1-2
V: TRBV2
D: NA
CDR3: CASSTRDVPYGYTF
DNA: TGTGCCAGCAGCACCCGGGACGTACCCTATGGCTACACCTTC